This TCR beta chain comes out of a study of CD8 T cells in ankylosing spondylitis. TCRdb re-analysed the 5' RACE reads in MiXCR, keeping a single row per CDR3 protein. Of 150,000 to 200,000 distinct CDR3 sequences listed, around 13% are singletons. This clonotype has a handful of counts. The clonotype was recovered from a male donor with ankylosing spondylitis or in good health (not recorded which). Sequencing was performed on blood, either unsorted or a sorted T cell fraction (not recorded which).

In nucleotides, the CDR3 is TGTGCCACCAGCAGAGGTTTAGCGGGAGGGCCCCCAGGTACGCAGTATTTT. Its translation: CATSRGLAGGPPGTQYF. The rearrangement joins TRBV15 to TRBJ2-3, with 11 bases aligning to TRBD2. Germline assignment: CDR1 LNHNV and CDR2 YYDKDF (reference sequence). The CDR3 contains 17 residues. Trimming removed 1 base from V and 8 bases from J; junction bases left unmatched: 11.